Listed below are T cell receptor beta chains from one sample, sequenced in a study of breast tumors, draining lymph nodes, adjacent tissues. Using its own MiXCR run on the multiplex PCR reads, TCRdb lists one record per CDR3 protein. The repertoire has over 200,000 distinct CDR3 sequences, less than 40% of them found once; the top ten carry roughly 1.3%. The sequenced material came from axillary lymph node tissue. The receptors shown here come from a female donor with breast cancer. Some clones in this sample may be carry-over from other donors' samples. The CDR3 runs from the conserved cysteine through the conserved F or W. A D gene is named only where the DNA matches it firmly. Size values are once, few and many counts, or a class for expanded clones, and some rows have none.

V	J	size	length	D	CDR3	DNA
TRBV15	TRBJ1-2	many	17	TRBD1	CATSRGTRDRGIYGYTF	TGTGCCACCAGCAGAGGGACCCGGGACAGGGGGATCTATGGCTACACCTTC
TRBV24-1	TRBJ2-2	NA	16	NA	CATSSLDGSWTGELFF	TGTGCCACCAGCAGCTTAGATGGCAGTTGGACCGGGGAGCTGTTTTTT
TRBV15	TRBJ2-7	many	12	NA	CATSSGSYEQYF	TGTGCCACCAGCAGTGGATCCTACGAGCAGTACTTC
TRBV20-1	TRBJ2-7	many	15	TRBD1	CSARLTGGGPYEQYF	TGCAGTGCTAGATTGACAGGGGGCGGACCCTACGAGCAGTACTTC
TRBV6-1	TRBJ2-1	many	15	NA	CASKIQLISYNEQFF	TGTGCCAGCAAGATCCAGCTGATCTCCTACAATGAGCAGTTCTTC
TRBV4-1	TRBJ2-4	many	15	TRBD1	CASSKQGAAKNIQYF	TGCGCCAGCAGCAAACAGGGGGCAGCCAAAAACATTCAGTACTTC
TRBV12-3/TRBV12-4	TRBJ2-5	NA	15	TRBD1	CASSLDNRGRKTQYF	TGTGCCAGCAGTTTGGATAACAGGGGGCGTAAGACCCAGTACTTC
TRBV6-2/TRBV6-3	TRBJ2-7	NA	14	TRBD1	CASRKGQGGYEQYF	TGTGCCAGCAGGAAGGGACAGGGAGGCTACGAGCAGTACTTC
TRBV30	TRBJ2-3	NA	16	TRBD2	CAWSVRGAGGADTQYF	TGTGCCTGGAGTGTACGTGGAGCGGGAGGAGCAGATACGCAGTATTTT
TRBV5-1	TRBJ1-1	many	13	TRBD1	CASSRGQGHEAFF	TGCGCCAGCAGCCGCGGACAGGGCCACGAAGCTTTCTTT
TRBV29-1	TRBJ2-1	many	12	NA	CSATLGGNEQFF	TGCAGCGCCACCCTAGGGGGCAATGAGCAGTTCTTC
TRBV28	TRBJ1-2	many	11	NA	CASSGATGYTF	TGTGCCAGCAGTGGGGCTACGGGCTACACCTTC
TRBV7-8	TRBJ1-2	NA	13	NA	CTSSLGQHLGYTF	TGTACCAGCAGCTTAGGGCAGCACCTTGGCTACACCTTC
TRBV6-5	TRBJ2-3	many	14	NA	CASSRGTTWDTQYF	TGTGCCAGCAGCCGCGGGACCACATGGGATACGCAGTATTTT
TRBV3-1	TRBJ2-1	many	17	TRBD2	CASSLRMTSGRANEQFF	TGTGCCAGCAGCCTCCGCATGACTAGCGGGAGAGCGAATGAGCAGTTCTTC
TRBV3-2	TRBJ2-3	once	18	NA	CASSQAQGVGSMQDTQYF	TGTGCCAGCAGCCAAGCCCAGGGGGTGGGTTCCATGCAAGATACGCAGTATTTT
TRBV4-2	TRBJ2-3	many	18	TRBD2	CASSQDGVGTSGTDTQYF	TGTGCCAGCAGCCAAGATGGGGTCGGGACTAGCGGCACAGATACGCAGTATTTT
TRBV25-1	TRBJ1-1	NA	15	NA	CASSDHEGENTEAFF	TGTGCCAGCAGTGACCACGAGGGGGAGAACACTGAAGCTTTCTTT
TRBV7-9	TRBJ2-7	many	15	NA	CASSLVAGVTYEQYF	TGTGCCAGCAGCTTAGTGGCAGGCGTAACCTACGAGCAGTACTTC
TRBV27	TRBJ2-2	few	15	NA	CASSYTPPGAGELFF	TGTGCCAGCAGTTATACCCCTCCGGGGGCCGGGGAGCTGTTTTTT
TRBV6-2/TRBV6-3	TRBJ2-7	few	15	NA	CASSHSFSGRYEQYF	TGTGCCAGCAGTCACTCATTCTCAGGGAGGTACGAGCAGTACTTC
TRBV12-3/TRBV12-4	TRBJ2-1	NA	17	TRBD2	CASSPGLAGGPSYEQFF	TGTGCCAGCTCCCCGGGACTAGCGGGAGGGCCTTCCTACGAGCAGTTCTTC
TRBV20-1	TRBJ2-2	many	16	TRBD1	CSARRGGAVTTGELFF	TGCAGTGCTAGACGAGGGGGCGCTGTGACCACCGGGGAGCTGTTTTTT
TRBV7-2	TRBJ1-3	NA	12	NA	CASSLWAGGFYF	TGTGCCAGCAGCTTGTGGGCGGGGGGATTCTATTTT
TRBV2	TRBJ1-2	many	14	NA	CASSVSGDNYGYTF	TGTGCCAGCAGTGTGTCAGGGGATAACTATGGCTACACCTTC
TRBV4-1	TRBJ2-5	many	14	TRBD2	CASSLPDERGTQYF	TGCGCCAGCAGCTTACCGGATGAGCGGGGGACCCAGTACTTC
TRBV5-8	TRBJ1-2	many	13	NA	CASSLDSNYGYTF	TGTGCCAGCAGCTTGGACAGTAACTATGGCTACACCTTC
TRBV7-2	TRBJ2-5	NA	16	NA	CASSLKRGSTLETQYF	TGTGCCAGCAGCTTAAAAAGGGGGAGCACGTTAGAGACCCAGTACTTC
TRBV11-3	TRBJ2-7	many	14	NA	CASSLDAATNEQYF	TGTGCCAGCAGCTTAGATGCGGCGACTAACGAGCAGTACTTC
TRBV12-3/TRBV12-4	TRBJ2-7	many	12	NA	CASSLAVHEQYF	TGTGCCAGCAGTTTAGCGGTACACGAGCAGTACTTC
TRBV15	TRBJ2-1	many	12	NA	CATSASYNEQFF	TGTGCCACCTCGGCTTCCTACAATGAGCAGTTCTTC
TRBV7-3	TRBJ2-5	many	16	TRBD2	CASSTTSGRAGETQYF	TGTGCCAGCAGCACGACTAGCGGGAGGGCCGGGGAGACCCAGTACTTC
TRBV20-1	TRBJ2-3	NA	12	NA	CSARVTADTQYF	TGCAGTGCTAGAGTGACAGCAGATACGCAGTATTTT
TRBV5-1	TRBJ2-2	many	15	NA	CASSQSVKGTGELFF	TGCGCCAGCAGCCAATCAGTGAAGGGGACCGGGGAGCTGTTTTTT
TRBV11-3	TRBJ2-5	many	16	TRBD1	CASSLGGQAARETQYF	TGTGCCAGCAGCTTAGGGGGACAGGCGGCGCGGGAGACCCAGTACTTC
TRBV7-2	TRBJ2-2	NA	23	NA	CASSPYERPSYEQYFGPGGELFF	NA
TRBV24-1	TRBJ2-1	NA	15	TRBD1	CATSGGTGKANEQFF	TGTGCCACCAGTGGTGGGACAGGGAAAGCCAATGAGCAGTTCTTC
TRBV7-2	TRBJ1-4	NA	15	NA	CASSPYRSLGEKLFF	TGTGCCAGCAGCCCCTACAGGAGTCTAGGGGAAAAACTGTTTTTT
TRBV20-1	TRBJ2-1	many	15	TRBD2	CSARDQLAGVWEQFF	TGCAGTGCTAGAGATCAACTAGCGGGAGTCTGGGAGCAGTTCTTC
TRBV5-1	TRBJ2-3	many	18	TRBD2	CASSFPSRTAGATDTQYF	TGCGCCAGCAGCTTTCCCTCGAGAACAGCGGGAGCCACAGATACGCAGTATTTT
TRBV28	TRBJ2-6	NA	16	TRBD1	CASMSGGQGPSNVLTF	TGTGCCAGCATGAGTGGCGGACAGGGACCTTCCAACGTCCTGACTTTC
TRBV24-1	TRBJ2-1	many	13	NA	CATSFTGWNEQFF	TGTGCCACCAGTTTTACGGGATGGAATGAGCAGTTCTTC
TRBV15	TRBJ1-6	NA	15	TRBD1	CATSRPGTGSSPLHF	TGTGCCACCAGCAGACCCGGGACAGGGAGTTCACCCCTCCACTTT
TRBV20-1	TRBJ2-1	many	14	NA	CSASTGRKYNEQFF	TGCAGTGCTAGTACCGGGCGTAAATACAATGAGCAGTTCTTC
TRBV12-3/TRBV12-4	TRBJ1-6	NA	12	NA	CASSFAGASLHF	TGTGCCAGCAGTTTCGCAGGGGCCTCCCTCCACTTT
TRBV10-2	TRBJ2-6	many	18	NA	CASSELAPSSSGANVLTF	TGCGCCAGCAGTGAGTTGGCGCCGTCAAGCTCTGGGGCCAACGTCCTGACTTTC
TRBV7-2	TRBJ2-1	once	17	TRBD2	CASSVVGLSGSFNRQFF	TGTGCCAGCAGCGTAGTAGGCTTGAGCGGGAGTTTTAATCGGCAGTTCTTC
TRBV7-6	TRBJ1-3	NA	15	NA	CASGLSDVSGNTIYF	TGTGCCAGCGGCCTATCTGACGTTTCTGGAAACACCATATATTTT
TRBV11-2	TRBJ2-3	NA	14	NA	CASSQTENTDTQYF	TGTGCCAGCAGCCAGACAGAGAACACAGATACGCAGTATTTT
TRBV29-1	TRBJ1-6	once	15	NA	CSVVRLSSYNSPLHF	TGCAGCGTTGTCCGGTTAAGCTCCTACAATTCACCCCTCCACTTT
TRBV2	TRBJ1-5	NA	12	NA	CASSDPNQPQHF	TGTGCCAGCAGTGATCCCAATCAGCCCCAGCATTTT